This record concerns one TCR beta chain sequence. The data belong to a study of cytomegalovirus exposure and HLA in healthy donors. PCR was performed using 60 Vbeta and 13 Jbeta primers. Produced via immunoSEQ multiplex PCR; TCRdb's table is partial and in-frame only. The sample yields about 190,000 clones, about 86% seen once. CDR1 is SGHAT, CDR2 FQNNGV, per germline. Trimming left V 1 base short and J 3 bases short, with 9 bases between. CDR3 length equals 14 residues. The sequence was obtained from a woman between 18 and 29 years old in good health and CMV-seropositive. Specimen: PBMCs. The chain is built from TRBV11-2 and TRBJ1-2; possible D gene TRBD1, 5 bases. In nucleotides, the CDR3 is TGTGCCAGCAGCTTAGGGGGCAGTTACTATGGCTACACCTTC. This gives the protein CASSLGGSYYGYTF.